These 19 T cell receptor beta chains were sequenced from one sample in a study of blood T cell repertoires in COVID-19 (TCRdb year 2020). Library preparation used the immunoSEQ multiplex PCR assay. Held by TCRdb, this immuneACCESS table contains in-frame sequences only and omits some clones. Under half of the omission traces to an unresolved V gene where checked; the cause of the rest is unknown. The sample contains 210,000 or so clones, around nine tenths of them found a single time. 4.8% of the sample rests with the top ten. Sequenced material: peripheral blood. The receptors here all came from a woman between 35 and 50 years old with acute or convalescent COVID-19.

V usage is TRBV27 and J usage is TRBJ1-5; the D is unclear. Germline V gene data show CDR1 as MNHEY and CDR2 as SMNVEV (reference sequence). V shed 3 bases and J shed 6 bases, with 15 bases lying between them. The length of the CDR3 is 15 residues. The CDR3 loop reads CASSLGGRVGQPQHF. The DNA of the CDR3 is TGTGCCAGCAGTTTGGGTGGGAGGGTAGGTCAGCCCCAGCATTTT.

This rearrangement joins TRBV4-2 to TRBJ2-1, with TRBD2 matching over 12 bases. The V gene end was trimmed by 4 bases and the J gene end by 0 bases; junction bases not matched to a gene: 7. From germline, CDR1 is LGHNA and CDR2 YNFKEQ. The CDR3 extends over 18 amino acids. The CDR3 nucleotides read TGTGCCAGCAGCCTTCGACTAGCGGGGGCCACCTCCTACAATGAGCAGTTCTTC. Its translation: CASSLRLAGATSYNEQFF.

DNA for the CDR3: TGTGCCAGCAGTTATTTGGGTGGGACTCCAGTTGAAAAACTGTTTTTT. As protein: CASSYLGGTPVEKLFF. V and J are TRBV6-9 and TRBJ1-4; possible D gene TRBD1, 5 bases. V was cut by 1 base and J by 7 bases, with 16 bases left in between. There are 16 residues in the CDR3. The germline V gene encodes CDR1 MNHGY and CDR2 SVAAGI.

The gene calls are TRBV10-2 and TRBJ2-3; 9 bases align to TRBD1. The CDR3 totals 14 residues. Germline V lookup: CDR1 WSHSY, CDR2 SAAADI. The V gene end was trimmed by 8 bases and the J gene end by 5 bases; junction bases not matched to a gene: 8. CDR3 loop: CASEDGQGIDTQYF. Written as DNA, the CDR3 is TGCGCCAGCGAGGATGGACAGGGGATAGATACGCAGTATTTT.

The chain recombines TRBV11-2 with TRBJ2-7, with 7 positions matching TRBD2. The trim removed 1 base at V and 6 bases at J, leaving 0 bases unmatched. Germline CDR1 reads SGHAT; CDR2 reads FQNNGV. The CDR3 runs 12 residues. CDR3 sequence (DNA): TGTGCCAGCAGCTTAGGGGGGGGCGAGCAGTACGTC. It specifies CASSLGGGEQYV.

The rearrangement links TRBV11-3 to TRBJ2-5; 7 bases align to TRBD2. Germline lookup yields CDR1 SGHNT and CDR2 YENEEA. This CDR3 is built from 15 residues. Unmatched junction bases numbered 4, after V lost 1 base and J lost 2 bases. CDR3 in amino acids: CASSLGAGRQETQYF. CDR3 nucleotides: TGTGCCAGCAGCTTAGGAGCGGGAAGACAAGAGACCCAGTACTTC. The complete variable domain, with remaining parts taken from reference TRBV11-3 and TRBJ2-5, reads EAGVVQSPRYKIIEKKQPVAFWCNPISGHNTLYWYLQNLGQGPELLIRYENEEAVDDSQLPKDRFSAERLKGVDSTLKIQPAELGDSAVYLCASSLGAGRQETQYFGPGTRLLVL.

The genes are TRBV9 and TRBJ1-4; 7 bases fit TRBD1. CDR1 and CDR2 (germline): SGDLS, YYNGEE. The CDR3 has 15 amino acids. V lost 4 bases, J lost 3 bases, and 6 bases stayed unmatched. The CDR3: CASSTYRGANEKLFF. CDR3 nucleotide sequence: TGTGCCAGCAGCACGTACAGGGGAGCTAATGAAAAACTGTTTTTT.

This clone was seen only once. The J gene is TRBJ2-3, the V gene TRBV21-1; TRBD2 is the table's D call, not checked against the DNA. TRBV21-1 is a pseudogene. The CDR3 covers 14 residues. The CDR3 region is CASRGTLLTDTQYF. In DNA, the CDR3 is TGTGCCAGCAGGGGGACTTTACTGACAGATACGCAGTATTTT.

V and J are TRBV19 and TRBJ1-1; D is ambiguous. Germline values: CDR1 LNHDA, CDR2 SQIVND (reference sequence). The V and J ends lost 7 bases and 1 base respectively, with 7 bases between them. This CDR3 region has 12 residues. The CDR3 DNA reads TGTGCCAGTATTTACAGGAACACTGAAGCTTTCTTT. Protein product: CASIYRNTEAFF.

The rearrangement links TRBV29-1 to TRBJ1-1, with 7 bases lining up with TRBD1. CDR3 length: 12 residues. The germline CDR1 and CDR2 sequences are SQVTM and ANQGSEA. With 4 bases clipped from V and 4 bases from J, the junction kept 3 bases outside the gene matches. The CDR3 DNA is TGCAGCGTTGGACAGGGTACCACTGAAGCTTTCTTT. Its translation is CSVGQGTTEAFF.

In DNA, the CDR3 is TGTGCCAGCAGTGAGCGGGGGGGTGGCAATGAGCAGTTCTTC. Its protein is CASSERGGGNEQFF. V usage is TRBV2 and J usage is TRBJ2-1; the match to TRBD2 covers 9 bases. Germline-derived CDR1 and CDR2 are SNHLY and FYNNEI. CDR3 length: 14 amino acids. Trimming at V came to 3 bases and at J to 6 bases, leaving 3 bases not matched to a gene.

This clone is a singleton in its sample. The chain combines TRBV11-2 with TRBJ2-1; 7 positions match TRBD1. The CDR3 spans 12 residues. The germline V gene encodes CDR1 SGHAT and CDR2 FQNNGV. V shed 5 bases, J shed 6 bases, and the junction held 1 base outside the gene matches. CDR3 sequence: CASSPGGNEQFF. Here the CDR3 DNA reads TGTGCCAGCAGCCCAGGGGGCAATGAGCAGTTCTTC.

This chain links TRBV11-2 with TRBJ1-3; 7 bases line up with TRBD1. The CDR3 length is 17 residues. The J segment lost 0 bases and the V segment lost 1 base, leaving 6 bases of the junction unmatched. The V gene's germline CDR1 is SGHAT and CDR2 FQNNGV. The CDR3: CASSLADRTLSGNTIYF. DNA of the CDR3: TGTGCCAGCAGCTTAGCGGACAGGACACTCTCTGGAAACACCATATATTTT.

V gene TRBV9 combines with J gene TRBJ1-1, with a possible D match to TRBD1 (5 bases). CDR1 SGDLS and CDR2 YYNGEE come from the germline V gene. This CDR3 is built from 18 residues. V was trimmed by 2 bases and J by 0 bases, leaving 20 bases between them. CDR3 sequence: CASSVVGGGGAMNTEAFF. In nucleotides, the CDR3 is TGTGCCAGCAGCGTGGTGGGGGGAGGTGGCGCAATGAACACTGAAGCTTTCTTT.

The chain joins TRBV6-1 to TRBJ2-3, with a tentative D call TRBD2 (7 bases). This CDR3 has 16 residues. Trimming left V 1 base short and J 4 bases short, with 15 bases between. The germline V gene encodes CDR1 MNHNS and CDR2 SASEGT. Here the CDR3 DNA reads TGTGCCAGCAGTGAAGAGGTTGGGGGGGGCCCAGATACGCAGTATTTT. Translation: CASSEEVGGGPDTQYF.

This sequence joins TRBV6-1 and TRBJ1-2; D is possibly TRBD1 (5 bases). The V and J ends lost 2 bases and 4 bases respectively, with 11 bases between them. Germline CDR1 and CDR2: MNHNS and SASEGT. This CDR3 comprises 14 residues. CDR3 in DNA: TGTGCCAGCAGTGAATTGGGACTGCGCTATGGCTACACCTTC. Its protein product is CASSELGLRYGYTF.

Only a few counts were recorded for this clone. V gene TRBV4-1 combines with J gene TRBJ1-1; TRBD1 is a possible D gene (5 bases). The CDR3 loop spans 14 amino acids. V lost 1 base and J lost 3, with 9 bases in between. Per the germline V gene, CDR1 is MGHRA and CDR2 is YSYEKL. DNA of the CDR3: TGCGCCAGCAGCCAAGGGGGCCCTGACACTGAAGCTTTCTTT. It yields the protein CASSQGGPDTEAFF.

The CDR3 loop is CASSLGQGLNAYEQYV. Here the CDR3 DNA reads TGTGCCAGCAGCTTAGGGCAGGGTCTAAACGCCTACGAGCAGTACGTC. V is TRBV11-2 and J is TRBJ2-7; D possibly corresponds to TRBD1 (5 bases). The CDR3 length is 16 residues. Trimming left V 1 base short and J 2 bases short, with 15 bases between. Germline loops: CDR1 SGHAT, CDR2 FQNNGV.

This clone was recorded only once. At the DNA level, this CDR3 is encoded by other sequences in the same sample as well. The chain is built from TRBV19 and TRBJ1-5; D is perhaps TRBD1 (6 bases). Per the germline V gene, CDR1 is LNHDA and CDR2 is SQIVND (reference sequence). This CDR3 has 14 residues. Between the trimmed V and J ends, which lost 1 base and 4 bases, there was a span of 8 bases. The chain's CDR3 is CASSIGQANQPQHF. CDR3 DNA sequence: TGTGCCAGTAGTATAGGACAGGCTAATCAGCCCCAGCATTTT.